This T cell receptor beta chain is drawn from a study of cytomegalovirus exposure and HLA in healthy donors. Amplification used 60 Vbeta primers and 13 Jbeta primers. The repertoire was sequenced with immunoSEQ multiplex PCR; TCRdb's copy has only in-frame clones and lacks some. The data contain over 100,000 clones, 76% of them singletons. General study results and limits: As a later analysis showed, a missense DCLRE1C variant was linked to trimming of TCR beta V- and J-genes. Reportedly, fewer N-insertions than the approximately 700-donor mean appeared in an Asian-associated ancestry cluster in a later analysis. Most TCR beta V segments were productive about 90% or about 30% of the time in an earlier analysis.

About this clone itself: The antigen is unknown.

Germline V gives CDR1 WSHSY, CDR2 SAAADI. This CDR3 has 15 amino acids. V dropped 6 bases and J dropped 2 bases, with 13 bases sitting between them. The source of this sequence is a female donor in good health and CMV-seropositive. This sequence joins TRBV10-2 and TRBJ1-4; D unresolved. The source material was PBMCs. The CDR3 DNA sequence: TGCGCCAGCAGACAGCATCGGCAGACTAATGAAAAACTGTTTTTT. This encodes CASRQHRQTNEKLFF.